Listed below are T cell receptor beta chains from one sample, sequenced in a study of cytomegalovirus exposure and HLA in healthy donors. Produced via immunoSEQ multiplex PCR; TCRdb's table is partial and in-frame only. The sample lists 150,000 to 250,000 clones; around 83% were seen once. The specimen sequenced was PBMCs. The receptors originated from a young woman in good health and CMV-seropositive. Both conserved end residues are part of each CDR3. The order of the fields is V gene, CDR3 protein.

>TRBV14
CASSLDTYYGYTF
>TRBV20-1
CSASQGYEQYF
>TRBV2
CASSERQGGNTEAFF
>TRBV25-1
CASSQTNPGGDGRRNF
>TRBV15
CATSSRDFQGEQYF
>TRBV5-1
CASSLQGDSSYNEQFF
>TRBV29-1
CSVAGTADMNTEAFF
>TRBV6-5
CASREGRPKETQYF
>TRBV5-1
CASSLQGGGYTF
>TRBV28
CASSSRALEKLFF
>TRBV25-1
CASGGRLHTDTQYF
>TRBV7-2
CASSLVSRGFTSTDTQYF
>TRBV11-2
CASSFRTDFYEQFF
>TRBV5-1
CASSLAGDATNEKLFF
>TRBV2
CATKSQSQETQYF
>TRBV29-1
CSGTVSSYNEQFF
>TRBV5-1
CASSIGTGNQPQHF
>TRBV12-5
CASGPLQAAPSAFF
>TRBV4-1
CASSQEKVDRGRSGELFF
>TRBV28
CAAGGRGPQHF
>TRBV5-4
CASSLESFSDTQYF
>TRBV28
CAIQGAGSGANVLTF
>TRBV5-1
CASSLERGDTQYF
>TRBV19
CASTRGDTGELFF
>TRBV15
CATSRDPGLYNEQFF
>TRBV30
CAWTEVQGEDTQYF
>TRBV27
CASSFSSSQETQYF
>TRBV27
CASSLGQNTEAFF
>TRBV7-2
CASRPTGGTTFF
>TRBV30
CAWSIEASSLEQYF
>TRBV4-2
CASSQDWQNQPQHF